These 29 T cell receptor beta chains share one sample of origin, sequenced in a study of control samples from healthy donors and cancer patients. This table comes from immunoSEQ multiplex PCR, and its TCRdb copy is limited to in-frame clones, with some not included. The sample has some 130,000 clones; around 93% are singletons. What was sequenced was blood. The receptors come from a woman between 45 and 65 years old in good health.

This clone has a single count. This chain links TRBV7-9 with TRBJ1-6; the match to TRBD1 covers 8 bases. The trim removed 6 bases at V and 8 bases at J, leaving 6 bases unmatched. From germline, CDR1 is SEHNR and CDR2 FQNEAQ (reference sequence). CDR3 size: 14 residues. In DNA form, the CDR3 reads TGTGCCAGCAGTCATCAGGGGGCCGATTCACCCCTCCACTTT. It translates to CASSHQGADSPLHF.

This clone came up once. The rearrangement uses TRBV6-2 or TRBV6-3 and TRBJ1-5; maybe TRBD1 (6 bases). CDR3 size: 14 residues. The germline V and J ends were trimmed by 6 bases and 0 bases, with 9 bases remaining between them. Germline CDR1 reads MNHEY; CDR2 reads SVGEGT. The CDR3 loop reads CASSRGNSNQPQHF. CDR3 DNA: TGTGCCAGCAGCAGGGGTAATAGCAATCAGCCCCAGCATTTT.

This chain's CDR3 is CASSLAGQATNEKLFF. The DNA for the CDR3 is TGCGCCAGCAGCTTGGCCGGACAAGCAACTAATGAAAAACTGTTTTTT. The rearrangement joins TRBV5-1 to TRBJ1-4; D perhaps matches TRBD1 (5 bases). V lost 0 bases, J lost 0 bases, and 9 bases lay in between. The CDR3 is 16 residues long. The germline V gene has CDR1 SGHRS and CDR2 YFSETQ. Looking up the rest from reference TRBV5-1 and TRBJ1-4 gives the full variable domain: KAGVTQTPRYLIKTRGQQVTLSCSPISGHRSVSWYQQTPGQGLQFLFEYFSETQRNKGNFPGRFSGRQFSNSRSEMNVSTLELGDSALYLCASSLAGQATNEKLFFGSGTQLSVL.

V usage is TRBV6-5 and J usage is TRBJ1-1; D gene ambiguous. V dropped 2 bases and J dropped 1 base, with 5 bases sitting between them. The CDR3 consists of 13 residues. In germline, CDR1 is MNHEY, CDR2 SVGAGI. CDR3 DNA sequence: TGTGCCAGCAGTTACGGGAGGAACACTGAAGCTTTCTTT. Encoded protein: CASSYGRNTEAFF.

V and J are TRBV14 and TRBJ2-2; 11 bases agree with TRBD2. Per germline, CDR1 SGHDN and CDR2 FVKESK. Losses at the gene ends were 4 bases for V and 7 bases for J; bases not matched to a gene: 5. The CDR3 has 15 residues. The CDR3 sequence is CASSLAGGPGGELFF. The CDR3 DNA follows: TGTGCCAGCAGCCTAGCGGGAGGGCCTGGCGGGGAGCTGTTTTTT.

This rearrangement joins TRBV7-6 to TRBJ2-3, with 9 nucleotides matching TRBD2. The CDR3 contains 18 residues. The germline gives CDR1 SGHVS, CDR2 FNYEAQ. Trimming took 3 bases from V and 3 from J; bases not matched to a gene: 13. In nucleotides, the CDR3 is TGTGCCAGCAGCTTGAGCTCCGTCGGCGGGGGGGCGACAGATACGCAGTATTTT. Translated, it gives CASSLSSVGGGATDTQYF.

This chain links TRBV11-3 with TRBJ2-1; 10 bases are shared with TRBD2. The V gene's germline CDR1 is SGHNT and CDR2 YENEEA. There are 17 residues in the CDR3. Trimming cost V 5 bases and J 2 bases; bases outside gene matches: 9. This CDR3 is CASSISTSGVTYNEQFF. Here the CDR3 DNA reads TGTGCCAGCAGCATTAGCACTAGCGGGGTTACCTACAATGAGCAGTTCTTC. Full variable domain (outside the CDR3, taken from reference TRBV11-3 and TRBJ2-1): EAGVVQSPRYKIIEKKQPVAFWCNPISGHNTLYWYLQNLGQGPELLIRYENEEAVDDSQLPKDRFSAERLKGVDSTLKIQPAELGDSAVYLCASSISTSGVTYNEQFFGPGTRLTVL.

The table lists this clone with a count of one. The rearrangement links TRBV28 to TRBJ1-2; D is unresolved. Trimming removed 6 bases at V and 4 bases at J, with 18 bases between. Germline V gene sequence: CDR1 MDHEN, CDR2 SYDVKM. The CDR3 length is 15 residues. The CDR3 region has the DNA TGTGCCAGCAGCATCGGACGGCTCGCTTCCTATGGCTACACCTTC. Protein: CASSIGRLASYGYTF.

The chain carries TRBV6-5 and TRBJ1-1, with D uncertain. V dropped 6 bases and J dropped 2 bases, with 13 bases sitting between them. This CDR3 contains 14 residues. CDR1 MNHEY and CDR2 SVGAGI come from the germline V gene. CDR3 loop: CASSPQMGNTEAFF. CDR3 DNA sequence: TGTGCCAGCAGCCCCCAGATGGGAAACACTGAAGCTTTCTTT.

The chain carries TRBV12-5 and TRBJ1-1; no clear D. Trimming removed 0 bases at V and 8 bases at J, with 10 bases between. Germline CDR1 and CDR2: LGHNT and FRNRAP. This CDR3 comprises 13 residues. The CDR3, as DNA: TGTGCTAGTGGTTTGGTTTCGGGGTACGAAGCTTTCTTT. Protein product: CASGLVSGYEAFF.

A single count supports this clone. The rearrangement uses TRBV13 and TRBJ2-1, with 15 bases lining up with TRBD2. After removal of 5 bases from V and 7 bases from J, the junction contained 3 bases not matched to a gene. This CDR3 has 15 residues. CDR1 and CDR2 from the germline V gene are PRHDT and FYEKMQ (reference sequence). DNA for the CDR3: TGTGCCAGCAGCCAGGGACTAGCGGGGGGTAATGAGCAGTTCTTC. As protein: CASSQGLAGGNEQFF. The whole variable domain, remainder taken from reference TRBV13 and TRBJ2-1, is AAGVIQSPRHLIKEKRETATLKCYPIPRHDTVYWYQQGPGQDPQFLISFYEKMQSDKGSIPDRFSAQQFSDYHSELNMSSLELGDSALYFCASSQGLAGGNEQFFGPGTRLTVL.

The rearrangement joins TRBV14 to TRBJ1-1; D gene unclear. Deletions cut 1 base from V and 11 bases from J, with 17 bases between. The CDR3 covers 14 residues. Germline CDR1 is SGHDN and CDR2 is FVKESK. CDR3 DNA sequence: TGTGCCAGCAGCCAAGCTCCAGCGCCAATTGGGGCTTTCTTT. Protein sequence: CASSQAPAPIGAFF.

With regard to this clone: One end of the junction varies from germline; a read error may be responsible. The chain combines TRBV12-3 or TRBV12-4 with TRBJ2-2, with 9 bases aligning to TRBD2. The CDR3 runs 13 residues. CDR3 sequence: CASSLAGWRELFF. The DNA of the CDR3 is TGTGCCAGCAGTCTAGCGGGGTGGAGGGAGCTGTTTTTT.

The rearrangement joins TRBV18 to TRBJ1-3; 8 bases are a match to TRBD1. Trimming removed 5 bases from V and 1 base from J; junction bases left unmatched: 4. The CDR3 is made up of 15 amino acids. From germline, CDR1 is KGHSH and CDR2 LQKENI. DNA of the CDR3: TGTGCCAGCTCAGTGACAGGGGAATCTGGAAACACCATATATTTT. Its translation: CASSVTGESGNTIYF.

This clone appeared once. This chain joins TRBV12-3 or TRBV12-4 and TRBJ1-2; D possibly corresponds to TRBD1 (5 bases). V lost 6 bases, J lost 7 bases, and 9 bases lay in between. The CDR3 contains 11 residues. The CDR3 sequence: CASSQGVGYTF. The CDR3 nucleotides read TGTGCCAGCAGCCAAGGGGTTGGCTACACCTTC.

V and J are TRBV6-1 and TRBJ1-1; TRBD1 matches at 7 bases. Unmatched junction bases numbered 15, after V lost 3 bases and J lost 5 bases. Per germline, CDR1 MNHNS and CDR2 SASEGT. There are 17 residues in the CDR3. CDR3 region: CASSELILRQGETEAFF. In DNA, the CDR3 is TGTGCCAGCAGTGAGCTGATCCTAAGACAGGGCGAGACTGAAGCTTTCTTT.

This sequence joins TRBV5-6 and TRBJ1-5; TRBD1 matches at 8 bases. The CDR3 covers 14 residues. Trimming took 4 bases from V and 5 from J; bases not matched to a gene: 5. Germline CDR1 and CDR2: SGHDT and YYEEEE. In nucleotides, the CDR3 is TGTGCCAGCAGCCTCTCGGACAGGGATCAGCCCCAGCATTTT. Its protein product is CASSLSDRDQPQHF.

The table lists this clone with a count of one. The chain links TRBV2 to TRBJ1-2, with D unresolved. Between the trimmed V and J ends, which lost 7 bases and 1 base, there was a span of 10 bases. The CDR3 length is 13 residues. In germline, CDR1 is SNHLY, CDR2 FYNNEI. In DNA, the CDR3 is TGTGCCAGCAAAGTTAGCCTTAACTATGGCTACACCTTC. Protein product: CASKVSLNYGYTF.

A single count supports this clone. The J gene is TRBJ1-1, the V gene TRBV6-5; D possibly corresponds to TRBD1 (5 bases). The CDR3 extends over 16 amino acids. With 0 bases removed from V and 0 bases from J, the gap between germline ends came to 11 bases. Germline-derived CDR1 and CDR2 are MNHEY and SVGAGI. The CDR3 DNA sequence: TGTGCCAGCAGTTACTCAGGGGTGGGAATGAACACTGAAGCTTTCTTT. Amino acids: CASSYSGVGMNTEAFF.

The chain carries TRBV3-1 (or the pseudogene TRBV3-2) and TRBJ2-7; TRBD2 matches 9 bases. There are 15 residues in the CDR3. V dropped 1 base and J dropped 7; count of bases not matched to a gene: 8. Germline CDR1 LGHDT, CDR2 YNNKEL (reference sequence). The CDR3 is CASSQVSGSRWEQYF. CDR3 in DNA: TGTGCCAGCAGCCAAGTTAGCGGGAGTCGGTGGGAGCAGTACTTC.

The gene calls are TRBV6-5 and TRBJ1-1, with TRBD1 identical over 8 bases. V was clipped by 2 bases and J by 6 bases; unmatched bases: 11. There are 16 residues in the CDR3. CDR1 and CDR2 from the germline V gene are MNHEY and SVGAGI. The CDR3 region is CASSYGSRGRRAEAFF. CDR3 nucleotides: TGTGCCAGCAGTTACGGGTCCAGGGGGCGCAGGGCTGAAGCTTTCTTT.

V usage is TRBV5-1 and J usage is TRBJ1-2, with D perhaps matching TRBD1 (5 bases). V lost 4 bases to trimming and J lost 9 bases, with 19 bases between them. Germline assignment: CDR1 SGHRS and CDR2 YFSETQ. CDR3 length: 14 amino acids. CDR3 loop: CASSATGTPPSYTF. In nucleotides, the CDR3 is TGCGCCAGCAGCGCAACCGGGACTCCACCTAGCTACACCTTC.

This clone was seen only once. V and J are TRBV3-1 (or the pseudogene TRBV3-2) and TRBJ1-2, with 8 bases that match TRBD1. This CDR3 is 15 amino acids long. CDR1 is LGHDT, CDR2 YNNKEL, per germline (reference sequence). With V trimmed by 4 bases and J by 4 bases, 8 bases remained unmatched. CDR3 bases: TGTGCCAGCAGCCCCTCAGGGGGCCGAGGCTATGGCTACACCTTC. This encodes CASSPSGGRGYGYTF.

The table lists this clone with a count of one. The chain is built from TRBV28 and TRBJ1-2; 8 nucleotides align to TRBD1. V was pared by 2 bases and J by 7 bases, with 6 bases of the junction left unmatched. From germline, CDR1 is MDHEN and CDR2 SYDVKM. CDR3 length equals 14 residues. CDR3 coding DNA: TGTGCCAGCAGTTTAGGTAGGACAGGGTTTGGCTACACCTTC. The encoded protein is CASSLGRTGFGYTF.

This clone has just one count. The chain combines TRBV7-9 with TRBJ2-2, with D maybe TRBD1 (6 bases). The CDR3 length is 16 residues. V lost 5 bases and J 1 base, leaving 14 bases between the germline ends. Germline CDR1 reads SEHNR; CDR2 reads FQNEAQ (reference sequence). The CDR3 spells CASSPFPQGNTGELFF. CDR3 nucleotide sequence: TGTGCCAGCAGCCCGTTTCCACAGGGGAACACCGGGGAGCTGTTTTTT.

The chain couples TRBV2 to TRBJ1-5; D is undetermined. CDR1 and CDR2 (germline): SNHLY, FYNNEI. The length of the CDR3 is 16 residues. V dropped 1 base and J dropped 0 bases, with 10 bases sitting between them. The chain's CDR3 is CASSEEPFYSNQPQHF. CDR3 coding DNA: TGTGCCAGCAGTGAAGAGCCCTTCTATAGCAATCAGCCCCAGCATTTT.

The chain joins TRBV28 to TRBJ1-2; D uncertain. Germline assignment: CDR1 MDHEN and CDR2 SYDVKM. This CDR3 spans 14 amino acids. V gave up 6 bases and J gave up 4 bases, with 15 bases separating them. The CDR3 DNA reads as TGTGCCAGCAGCTTAATAGGAGCGAGCTATGGCTACACCTTC. This gives the protein CASSLIGASYGYTF.

The V gene is TRBV6-5, the J gene TRBJ1-5, with D uncertain. This CDR3 contains 15 residues. Trimming pared 7 bases from V and 2 bases from J, leaving 15 bases between. From germline, CDR1 is MNHEY and CDR2 SVGAGI. CDR3 in amino acids: CASTPERSRNQPQHF. DNA of the CDR3: TGTGCCAGCACCCCCGAGAGGAGCCGCAATCAGCCCCAGCATTTT.

This sequence joins TRBV19 and TRBJ1-1; unclear D gene. Between the trimmed V and J ends, which lost 5 bases and 1 base, there was a span of 17 bases. Germline CDR1 is LNHDA and CDR2 is SQIVND (reference sequence). The CDR3 is made up of 16 amino acids. The CDR3 nucleotides read TGTGCCAGTAGTCAACGAACGACCCAGAGGAACACTGAAGCTTTCTTT. Translating gives CASSQRTTQRNTEAFF.